This T cell receptor (beta chain) was obtained from a study of CD4 T cells in relation to SARS-CoV-2 and coronaviruses. The unexposed donors gave CD4+ T cells in 2011-2018, prior to COVID-19. The cells were cultured for 10 days before CD4+ T cells were isolated. Testing used SARS-CoV-2 S/N and four cold-coronavirus spikes on unexposed-donor CD4+ T cells, cells permitting. The V gene's germline CDR1 is LGHNA and CDR2 YNFKEQ. With 1 base clipped from V and 1 base from J, the junction kept 6 bases outside the gene matches. This CDR3 is built from 18 residues. Regarding this clone: Its antigen is still unknown.

The data were produced by immunoSEQ multiplex PCR, yet TCRdb's version contains in-frame clones alone and is incomplete. The table lists tens of thousands of clones, approximately 76% of them singletons. The V and J genes are TRBV4-2 and TRBJ2-1, with TRBD2 matching over 11 bases. The TCR sequence derives from a human donor in good health. Sequenced: CD4+ T cells from PBMCs, cultured in vitro. CDR3 bases: TGTGCCAGCAGCCAAGGGGCTAGCGGGAGGCCTTCCTACAATGAGCAGTTCTTC. Translated: CASSQGASGRPSYNEQFF.